This T cell receptor (beta chain) was observed in a study of T cells in Graves' hyperthyroidism and ophthalmopathy. Study results and limitations: Most thyroid clonotypes expanded above 0.001 appeared in blood too.

There were TCR beta CDR3 regions amplified from RNA transcripts. HTBI primers were used for first-round RT-PCR of the TCR CDR3. From the multiplex PCR reads, TCRdb called clonotypes with MiXCR, one entry per CDR3 protein. The table shows around 500,000 distinct CDR3 sequences, with around a fifth occurring only once. After removal of 2 bases from V and 6 bases from J, the junction contained 7 bases not matched to a gene. Germline CDR1 and CDR2: SGHRS and YFSETQ. CDR3 length: 14 residues. Inclusion characteristics of ophthalmopathy patients comprised a Clinical Activity Score of at least 3, a NOSPECS grade of at least 4, and duration under 3 months. Uncontrolled infections, other autoimmune diseases, pregnancy or lactation led to exclusion of patients. As regards this clonotype: The antigen is unknown. A read error is possible here, since a much larger clone lies one base away.

This chain joins TRBV5-1 and TRBJ2-7; 8 bases line up with TRBD1. Specimen: blood. The TCR was taken from a woman in her 70s with Graves' ophthalmopathy. CDR3 bases: TGCGCCAGCAGCTTCGGACAGGGTCCCTGCGAGCAGTACTTC. It is translated as CASSFGQGPCEQYF.